The 13 T cell receptor beta chains below all came from one sample that was sequenced in a study of neurological immune-mediated disorders. Noted time point: longitudinal time-point 2. TCRdb ran MiXCR on the 5' RACE reads and lists one entry per CDR3 protein. The repertoire consists of tens of thousands of distinct CDR3 sequences, with 13% occurring once and the leading ten covering around 2.3%. The sequencing input was PBMCs. All receptors derive from a woman aged 40 to 55 in good health.

This clonotype occurred many times. The CDR3: CASSRRGQRGVEETQYF. The CDR3 coding sequence is TGTGCCAGCAGCCGAAGGGGCCAGCGGGGGGTCGAGGAGACCCAGTACTTC. The chain joins TRBV4-2 to TRBJ2-5, with TRBD2 matching over 9 bases. The CDR3 extends over 17 amino acids. The germline gives CDR1 LGHNA, CDR2 YNFKEQ. After removal of 4 bases from V and 5 bases from J, the junction contained 14 bases not matched to a gene.

This clonotype was seen at least ten times. The chain links TRBV27 to TRBJ1-5; TRBD1 is a possible D gene (5 bases). The CDR3 extends over 15 amino acids. Trimming cost V 5 bases and J 3 bases, with 14 bases left between them. CDR1 and CDR2 (germline): MNHEY, SMNVEV (reference sequence). CDR3 DNA: TGTGCCAGCAGTACGGGCAGGGAGAACAATCAGCCCCAGCATTTT. Amino acids: CASSTGRENNQPQHF.

At least ten counts were recorded for this clonotype. This chain joins TRBV9 and TRBJ2-1; 9 nucleotides line up with TRBD2. Germline assignment: CDR1 SGDLS and CDR2 YYNGEE. V dropped 0 bases and J dropped 7; count of bases not matched to a gene: 8. The CDR3 length is 16 residues. In DNA, the CDR3 is TGTGCCAGCAGCGTAGGGCTAGCGGGGTTCCGGAATGAGCAGTTCTTC. It yields the protein CASSVGLAGFRNEQFF.

This clonotype was observed at least ten times. The V gene is TRBV2, the J gene TRBJ1-4; 7 bases fit TRBD1. CDR3 length equals 15 residues. Unmatched junction bases numbered 4, after V lost 6 bases and J lost 0 bases. Germline-derived CDR1 and CDR2 are SNHLY and FYNNEI. The CDR3 bases are TGTGCCAGCAGACTCGACAGGGCAACTAATGAAAAACTGTTTTTT. This translates into CASRLDRATNEKLFF.

This clonotype was seen many times. The CDR3 nucleotides are TGCGCCAGCAGCCAGCGGGACAGTACACATTCACCCCTCCACTTT. Its translation is CASSQRDSTHSPLHF. The genes are TRBV4-1 and TRBJ1-6; 7 bases fit TRBD1. V shed 3 bases and J 8 bases; nucleotides not matched to a gene: 7. The CDR3 contains 15 residues. The germline V gene encodes CDR1 MGHRA and CDR2 YSYEKL.

In its sample, this clonotype was seen many times. The rearrangement uses TRBV12-3 or TRBV12-4 and TRBJ1-5; 11 bases agree with TRBD1. The CDR3 runs 15 residues. The ends lost 6 bases at V and 3 bases at J; junction bases unmatched: 4. Written as DNA, the CDR3 is TGTGCCAGCAGCGGACAGGGGGCCAACAATCAGCCCCAGCATTTT. Amino acids: CASSGQGANNQPQHF.

This clonotype was found many times. The chain carries TRBV7-2 and TRBJ2-1; the match to TRBD2 covers 8 bases. CDR1 is SGHTA and CDR2 is FQGNSA in the germline V gene. V gave up 2 bases and J gave up 5 bases; unmatched junction bases: 8. CDR3 length equals 16 residues. CDR3 region: CASSLSVTSVHNEQFF. In DNA form, the CDR3 reads TGTGCCAGCAGCTTATCGGTGACTAGCGTACACAATGAGCAGTTCTTC.

This clonotype was seen repeatedly, ten times or more. The V gene is TRBV6-6, the J gene TRBJ2-7; possibly TRBD1 or TRBD2 for D (5 bases each). V was clipped by 1 base and J by 7 bases, with 17 bases between them. The CDR3 runs 15 residues. Germline loops: CDR1 MNHNY, CDR2 SVGAGI (reference sequence). CDR3 nucleotides: TGTGCCAGCAGTTACTTTCGGGGCAAAGGGGAGGAGCAGTACTTC. Translation gives CASSYFRGKGEEQYF.

This clonotype was seen repeatedly, ten times or more. This chain links TRBV4-3 with TRBJ1-6; 8 nucleotides line up with TRBD1. The CDR3 extends over 17 amino acids. The germline CDR1 and CDR2 sequences are LGHNA and YSLEER. V lost 3 bases to trimming and J lost 5 bases; unmatched junction nucleotides: 9. CDR3 in amino acids: CASSHGTGTRDNSPLHF. DNA of the CDR3: TGCGCCAGCAGCCACGGGACAGGTACCCGGGATAATTCACCCCTCCACTTT.

In its sample, this clonotype was seen many times. The chain carries TRBV3-1 and TRBJ2-7; no clear D gene. CDR1 is LGHDT, CDR2 YNNKEL, per germline (reference sequence). The CDR3 is 15 residues long. Trimming shortened V by 0 bases and J by 0 bases, and 9 bases separated the two germline ends. CDR3 DNA sequence: TGTGCCAGCAGCCAAGACGTTACAAGCTCCTACGAGCAGTACTTC. It specifies CASSQDVTSSYEQYF.

This clonotype was picked up many times. The V call is TRBV7-9, the J call TRBJ1-1; 8 bases line up with TRBD1. The CDR3 loop spans 16 amino acids. Germline CDR1 SEHNR, CDR2 FQNEAQ (reference sequence). V was clipped by 6 bases and J by 3 bases; unmatched bases: 12. CDR3 region: CASRSTGTGRYTEAFF. The CDR3 DNA sequence: TGTGCCAGCAGGTCCACCGGGACAGGACGTTACACTGAAGCTTTCTTT.

This clonotype came up many times. The genes are TRBV24-1 and TRBJ2-7, with TRBD1 identical over 7 bases. V gave up 3 bases and J gave up 5 bases; unmatched junction bases: 6. CDR3 length equals 14 residues. Germline loops: CDR1 KGHDR, CDR2 SFDVKD. The CDR3 here is CATSDHRGPNEQYF. The CDR3 coding sequence is TGTGCCACCAGTGATCACAGGGGTCCCAACGAGCAGTACTTC.

This clonotype occurred many times. The chain is built from TRBV6-5 and TRBJ1-4, with D uncertain. Germline V gene sequence: CDR1 MNHEY, CDR2 SVGAGI. V lost 0 bases, J lost 11 bases, and 13 bases lay in between. This CDR3 spans 14 amino acids. In DNA form, the CDR3 reads TGTGCCAGCAGTTACTCGGAGACGGGCAGGAAACTGTTTTTT. Amino acids: CASSYSETGRKLFF.